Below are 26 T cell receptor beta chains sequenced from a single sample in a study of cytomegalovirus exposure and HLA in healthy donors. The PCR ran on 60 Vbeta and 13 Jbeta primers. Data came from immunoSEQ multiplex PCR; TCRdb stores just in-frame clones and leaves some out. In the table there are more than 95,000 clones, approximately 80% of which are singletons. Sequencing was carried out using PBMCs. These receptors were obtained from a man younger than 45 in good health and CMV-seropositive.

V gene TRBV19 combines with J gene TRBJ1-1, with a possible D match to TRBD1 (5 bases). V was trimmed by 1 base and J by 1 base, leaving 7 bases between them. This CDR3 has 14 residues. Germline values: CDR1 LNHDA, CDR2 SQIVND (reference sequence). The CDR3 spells CASSIGQGNTEAFF. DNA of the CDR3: TGTGCCAGTAGTATAGGCCAGGGGAACACTGAAGCTTTCTTT. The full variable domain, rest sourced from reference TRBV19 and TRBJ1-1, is DGGITQSPKYLFRKEGQNVTLSCEQNLNHDAMYWYRQDPGQGLRLIYYSQIVNDFQKGDIAEGYSVSREKKESFPLTVTSAQKNPTAFYLCASSIGQGNTEAFFGQGTRLTVV.

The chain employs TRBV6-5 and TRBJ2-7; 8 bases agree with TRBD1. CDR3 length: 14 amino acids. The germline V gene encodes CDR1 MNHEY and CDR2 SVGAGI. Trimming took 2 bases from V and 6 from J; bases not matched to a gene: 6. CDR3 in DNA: TGTGCCAGCAGTTACGGACAGGGATCCGGCGAGCAGTACTTC. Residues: CASSYGQGSGEQYF.

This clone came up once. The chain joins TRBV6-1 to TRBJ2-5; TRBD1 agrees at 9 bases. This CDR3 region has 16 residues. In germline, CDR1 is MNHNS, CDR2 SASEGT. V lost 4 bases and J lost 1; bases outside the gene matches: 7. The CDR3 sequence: CASSANLQGAQETQYF. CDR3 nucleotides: TGTGCCAGCAGTGCGAACCTACAGGGGGCCCAAGAGACCCAGTACTTC.

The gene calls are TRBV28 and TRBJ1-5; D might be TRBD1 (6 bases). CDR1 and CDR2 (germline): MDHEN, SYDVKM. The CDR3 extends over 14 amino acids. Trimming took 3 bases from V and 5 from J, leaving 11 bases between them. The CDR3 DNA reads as TGTGCCAGCAGTTTTAACAGGGTGGATCAGCCCCAGCATTTT. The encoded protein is CASSFNRVDQPQHF.

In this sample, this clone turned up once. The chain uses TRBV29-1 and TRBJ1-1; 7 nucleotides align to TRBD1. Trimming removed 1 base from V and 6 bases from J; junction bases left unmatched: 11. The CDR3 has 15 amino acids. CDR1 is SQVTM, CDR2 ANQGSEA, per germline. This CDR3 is CSVEGKGAPPAEAFF. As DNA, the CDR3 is TGCAGCGTTGAAGGGAAGGGGGCGCCCCCTGCTGAAGCTTTCTTT.

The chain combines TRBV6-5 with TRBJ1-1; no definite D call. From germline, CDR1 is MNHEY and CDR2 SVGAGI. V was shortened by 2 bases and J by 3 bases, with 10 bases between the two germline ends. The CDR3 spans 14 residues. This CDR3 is CASSYNIGYTEAFF. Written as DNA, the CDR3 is TGTGCCAGCAGTTACAACATTGGCTACACTGAAGCTTTCTTT.

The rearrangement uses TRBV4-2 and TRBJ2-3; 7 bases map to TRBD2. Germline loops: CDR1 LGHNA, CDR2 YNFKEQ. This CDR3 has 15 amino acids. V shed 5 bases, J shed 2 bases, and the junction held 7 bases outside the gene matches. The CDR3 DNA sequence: TGTGCCAGCAGCGTGACTAGCATTATCACAGATACGCAGTATTTT. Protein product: CASSVTSIITDTQYF.

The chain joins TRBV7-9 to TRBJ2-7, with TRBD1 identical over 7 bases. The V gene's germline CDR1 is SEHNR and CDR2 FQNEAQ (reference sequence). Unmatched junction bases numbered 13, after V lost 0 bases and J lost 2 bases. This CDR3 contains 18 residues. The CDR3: CASSLARDRTHAPYEQYF. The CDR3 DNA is TGTGCCAGCAGCTTAGCCCGGGACAGAACCCACGCACCCTACGAGCAGTACTTC.

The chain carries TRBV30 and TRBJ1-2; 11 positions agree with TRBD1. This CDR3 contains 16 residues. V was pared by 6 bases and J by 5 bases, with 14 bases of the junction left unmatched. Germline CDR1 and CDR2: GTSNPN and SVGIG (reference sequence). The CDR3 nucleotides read TGTGCCTGTTTCTACCTCGGGACAGGGGGTCGGTATGGCTACACCTTC. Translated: CACFYLGTGGRYGYTF.

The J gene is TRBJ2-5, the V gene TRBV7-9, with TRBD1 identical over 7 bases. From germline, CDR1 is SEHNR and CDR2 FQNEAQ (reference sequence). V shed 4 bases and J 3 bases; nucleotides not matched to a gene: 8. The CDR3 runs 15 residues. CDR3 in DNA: TGTGCCAGCAGCTCCATATCCGGGACAGAAGAGACCCAGTACTTC. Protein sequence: CASSSISGTEETQYF.

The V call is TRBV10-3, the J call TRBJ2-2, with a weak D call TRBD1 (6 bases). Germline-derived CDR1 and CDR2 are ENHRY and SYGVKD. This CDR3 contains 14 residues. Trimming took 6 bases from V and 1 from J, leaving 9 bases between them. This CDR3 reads CAISLQGNTGELFF. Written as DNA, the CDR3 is TGTGCCATCAGCCTACAGGGGAACACCGGGGAGCTGTTTTTT.

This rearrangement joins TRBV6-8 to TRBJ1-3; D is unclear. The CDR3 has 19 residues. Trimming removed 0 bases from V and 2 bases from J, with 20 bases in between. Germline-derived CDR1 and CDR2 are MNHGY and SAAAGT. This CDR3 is CASSYSKKRDEGTGNTIYF. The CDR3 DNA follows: TGTGCCAGCAGTTACTCAAAGAAGAGGGATGAAGGGACTGGAAACACCATATATTTT.

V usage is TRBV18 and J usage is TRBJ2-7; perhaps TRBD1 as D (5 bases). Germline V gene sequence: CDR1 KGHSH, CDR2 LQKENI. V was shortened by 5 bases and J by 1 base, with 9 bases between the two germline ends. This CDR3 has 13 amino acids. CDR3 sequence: CASSFRQSYEQYF. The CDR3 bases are TGTGCCAGCTCATTCCGACAGTCCTACGAGCAGTACTTC.

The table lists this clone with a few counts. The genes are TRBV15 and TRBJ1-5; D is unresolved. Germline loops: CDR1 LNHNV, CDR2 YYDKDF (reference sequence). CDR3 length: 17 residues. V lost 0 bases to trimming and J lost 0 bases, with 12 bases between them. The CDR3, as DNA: TGTGCCACCAGCAGAGATTCAGCGAGCTATAGCAATCAGCCCCAGCATTTT. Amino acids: CATSRDSASYSNQPQHF. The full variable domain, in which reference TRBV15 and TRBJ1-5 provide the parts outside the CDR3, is DAMVIQNPRYQVTQFGKPVTLSCSQTLNHNVMYWYQQKSSQAPKLLFHYYDKDFNNEADTPDNFQSRRPNTSFCFLDIRSPGLGDTAMYLCATSRDSASYSNQPQHFGDGTRLSIL.

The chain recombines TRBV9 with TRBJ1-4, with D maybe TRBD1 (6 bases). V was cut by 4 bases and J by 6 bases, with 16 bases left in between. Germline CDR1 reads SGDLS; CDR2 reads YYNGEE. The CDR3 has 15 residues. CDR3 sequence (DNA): TGTGCCAGCAGCCGCATGGGGGGGGCGGATGAAAAACTGTTTTTT. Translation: CASSRMGGADEKLFF.

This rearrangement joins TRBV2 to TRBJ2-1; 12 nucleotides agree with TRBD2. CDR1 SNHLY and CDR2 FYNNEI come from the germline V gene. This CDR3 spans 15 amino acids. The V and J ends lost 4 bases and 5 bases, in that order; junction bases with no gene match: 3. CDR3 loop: CASSARLAGDNEQFF. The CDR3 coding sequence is TGTGCCAGCAGTGCCAGACTAGCGGGAGACAATGAGCAGTTCTTC.

CDR3 in DNA: TGTGCCAGCAGCTTGACAGAGACCTATGGCTACACCTTC. It translates to CASSLTETYGYTF. The chain recombines TRBV7-2 with TRBJ1-2, with D perhaps TRBD1 (5 bases). V was clipped by 3 bases and J by 4 bases, with 9 bases between them. This CDR3 is built from 13 residues. Germline V gene data show CDR1 as SGHTA and CDR2 as FQGNSA.

CDR3 residues: CASSQEEASVGEQYF. The CDR3 DNA reads TGCGCCAGCAGCCAAGAGGAAGCGTCGGTGGGCGAGCAGTACTTC. This chain joins TRBV4-3 and TRBJ2-7; D gene uncertain. Germline assignment: CDR1 LGHNA and CDR2 YSLEER. V dropped 0 bases and J dropped 6 bases, with 15 bases sitting between them. The CDR3 sequence is 15 residues long.

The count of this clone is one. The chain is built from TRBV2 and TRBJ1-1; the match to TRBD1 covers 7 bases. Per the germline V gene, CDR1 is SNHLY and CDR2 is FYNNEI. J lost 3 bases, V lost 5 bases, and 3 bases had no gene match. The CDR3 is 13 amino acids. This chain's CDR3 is CASSKDRDTEAFF. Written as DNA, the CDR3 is TGTGCCAGCAGTAAAGACAGGGACACTGAAGCTTTCTTT.

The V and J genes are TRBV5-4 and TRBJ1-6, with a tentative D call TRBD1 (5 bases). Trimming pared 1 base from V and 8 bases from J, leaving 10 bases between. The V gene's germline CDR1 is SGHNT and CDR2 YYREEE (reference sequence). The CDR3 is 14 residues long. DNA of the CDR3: TGTGCCAGCAGCTTGCAGGGAAGGGATTCACCCCTCCACTTT. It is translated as CASSLQGRDSPLHF.

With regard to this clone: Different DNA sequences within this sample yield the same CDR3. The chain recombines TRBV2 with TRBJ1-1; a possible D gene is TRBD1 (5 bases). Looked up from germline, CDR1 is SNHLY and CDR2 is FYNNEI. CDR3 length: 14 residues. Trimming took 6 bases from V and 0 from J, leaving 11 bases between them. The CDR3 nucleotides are TGTGCCAGCAGCCCCAGGGTCATGAACACTGAAGCTTTCTTT. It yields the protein CASSPRVMNTEAFF.

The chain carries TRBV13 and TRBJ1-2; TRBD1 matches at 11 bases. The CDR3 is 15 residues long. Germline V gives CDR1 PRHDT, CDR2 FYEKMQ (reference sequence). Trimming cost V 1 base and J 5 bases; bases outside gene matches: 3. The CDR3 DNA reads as TGTGCCAGCAGCTTAGCCGGACAGGGGGCATATGGCTACACCTTC. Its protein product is CASSLAGQGAYGYTF.

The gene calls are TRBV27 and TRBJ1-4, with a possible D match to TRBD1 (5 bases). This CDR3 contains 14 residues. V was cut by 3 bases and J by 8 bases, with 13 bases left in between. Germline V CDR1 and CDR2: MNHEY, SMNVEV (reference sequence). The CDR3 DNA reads TGTGCCAGCAGTTTCCGCAGGGTTAGCGAAAAACTGTTTTTT. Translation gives CASSFRRVSEKLFF.

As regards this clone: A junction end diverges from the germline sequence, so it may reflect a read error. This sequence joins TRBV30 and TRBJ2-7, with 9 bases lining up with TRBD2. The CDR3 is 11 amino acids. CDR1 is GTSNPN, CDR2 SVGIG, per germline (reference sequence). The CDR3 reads CAWSQWGGRAF. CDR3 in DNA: TGTGCCTGGTCCCAGTGGGGCGGGAGGGCCTTC.

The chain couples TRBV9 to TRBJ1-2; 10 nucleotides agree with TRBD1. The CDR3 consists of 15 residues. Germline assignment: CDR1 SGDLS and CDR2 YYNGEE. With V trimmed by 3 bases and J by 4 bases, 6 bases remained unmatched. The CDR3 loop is CASSGETGGFYGYTF. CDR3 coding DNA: TGTGCCAGCAGCGGGGAGACAGGGGGCTTCTATGGCTACACCTTC.

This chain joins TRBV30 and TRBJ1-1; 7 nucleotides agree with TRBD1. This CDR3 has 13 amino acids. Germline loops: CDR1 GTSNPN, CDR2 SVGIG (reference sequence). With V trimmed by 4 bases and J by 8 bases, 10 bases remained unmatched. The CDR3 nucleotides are TGTGCCTGGAACCGAAGACAGGGTGAAGAAGCTTTCTTT. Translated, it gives CAWNRRQGEEAFF.